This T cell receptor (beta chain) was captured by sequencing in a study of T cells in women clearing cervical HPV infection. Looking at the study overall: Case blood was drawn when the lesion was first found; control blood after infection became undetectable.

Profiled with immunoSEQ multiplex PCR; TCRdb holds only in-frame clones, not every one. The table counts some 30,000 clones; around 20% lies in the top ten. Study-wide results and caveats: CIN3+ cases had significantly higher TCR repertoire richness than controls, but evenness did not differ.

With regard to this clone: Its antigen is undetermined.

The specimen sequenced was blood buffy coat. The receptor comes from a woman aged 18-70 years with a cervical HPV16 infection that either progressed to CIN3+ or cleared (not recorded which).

CDR3 loop: CASSRRTDTYDYTF. The covered CDR3 bases are TGTGCCAGCAGCCGTCGGACAGATACCTACGAC. J is TRBJ1-2 and V is TRBV7-2; maybe TRBD1 (6 bases). Read data end 3 residues before the CDR3 end; the end is taken from the germline J gene. Germline V gene sequence: CDR1 SGHTA, CDR2 FQGNSA. CDR3 size: 14 residues.